One and the same sample provided the 27 T cell receptor beta chains below, sequenced in a study of blood T cell repertoires in COVID-19. Profiled with immunoSEQ multiplex PCR; TCRdb holds only in-frame clones, not every one. The repertoire has around 220,000 clones, 87% of them found once; the top ten carry over 1.5%. The sequenced sample was peripheral blood. Source of these receptors: a man in his forties with active or convalescent COVID-19.

V is TRBV11-3 and J is TRBJ2-3, with 8 nucleotides matching TRBD2. The CDR3 consists of 16 residues. V dropped 3 bases and J dropped 3; count of bases not matched to a gene: 8. The germline gives CDR1 SGHNT, CDR2 YENEEA. In DNA, the CDR3 is TGTGCCAGCAGCTTGGGGCGGGAGGATGGGACAGATACGCAGTATTTT. Protein product: CASSLGREDGTDTQYF. The full variable domain, in which reference TRBV11-3 and TRBJ2-3 provide the parts outside the CDR3, is EAGVVQSPRYKIIEKKQPVAFWCNPISGHNTLYWYLQNLGQGPELLIRYENEEAVDDSQLPKDRFSAERLKGVDSTLKIQPAELGDSAVYLCASSLGREDGTDTQYFGPGTRLTVL.

V is TRBV6-6 and J is TRBJ2-7; 7 bases are shared with TRBD1. Germline trimming cut 2 bases from V and 6 bases from J; bases unmatched to any gene: 7. Per the germline V gene, CDR1 is MNHNY and CDR2 is SVGAGI (reference sequence). The CDR3 is 14 residues long. The CDR3 DNA follows: TGTGCCAGCAGTTACAGGACAGGTTCTGGCGAGCAGTACTTC. Translation gives CASSYRTGSGEQYF.

CDR3 sequence reads: CASRGQGNEKLFF. DNA of the CDR3: TGTGCCAGCAGGGGACAGGGTAACGAAAAACTGTTTTTT. The chain combines TRBV2 with TRBJ1-4; 9 nucleotides line up with TRBD1. The trim removed 6 bases at V and 8 bases at J, leaving 4 bases unmatched. This CDR3 contains 13 residues. Germline CDR1 SNHLY, CDR2 FYNNEI.

The chain carries TRBV7-5 and TRBJ1-2; the D call in the table, TRBD1, was not verified against the DNA. TRBV7-5 is shown as a pseudogene. This CDR3 is 13 amino acids long. The CDR3 region is CVRTPTGPNGYTF. The CDR3 bases are TGTGTCAGAACCCCGACAGGGCCTAATGGCTACACCTTC.

The CDR3 loop is CASSLGEAETQYF. CDR3 bases: TGTGCCAGCAGTTTGGGGGAGGCAGAGACCCAGTACTTC. The chain joins TRBV12-3 or TRBV12-4 to TRBJ2-5; possible D gene TRBD2, 6 bases. CDR3 size: 13 residues. V was cut by 3 bases and J by 4 bases, with 9 bases left in between.

This clone was seen ten or more times. CDR3: CAWSVGGRTPLHF. Here the CDR3 DNA reads TGTGCCTGGAGTGTAGGGGGCCGGACTCCCCTCCACTTT. This chain uses TRBV30 with TRBJ1-6, with 7 positions matching TRBD1. There are 13 residues in the CDR3. Germline lookup yields CDR1 GTSNPN and CDR2 SVGIG (reference sequence). V trimming: 0 bases; J trimming: 13 bases; junction bases outside the gene matches: 6.

This chain joins TRBV19 and TRBJ2-7, with D tentatively TRBD1 (6 bases). The CDR3 runs 12 residues. CDR1 and CDR2 (germline): LNHDA, SQIVND (reference sequence). Deletions cut 10 bases from V and 0 bases from J, with 10 bases between. The CDR3 sequence is CATGDNSYEQYF. CDR3 coding DNA: TGTGCCACCGGGGACAACTCCTACGAGCAGTACTTC.

CDR3 residues: CASGWGQGALNEQYF. The DNA of the CDR3 is TGTGCTAGTGGTTGGGGACAGGGGGCGCTTAACGAGCAGTACTTC. The chain couples TRBV12-5 to TRBJ2-7, with TRBD1 matching 12 bases. J gave up 5 bases and V 4 bases, and 6 bases lay outside the gene matches. Per germline, CDR1 LGHNT and CDR2 FRNRAP. This CDR3 has 15 amino acids.

The gene calls are TRBV27 and TRBJ2-6; the match to TRBD1 covers 11 bases. This CDR3 has 16 residues. After removal of 6 bases from V and 2 bases from J, the junction contained 3 bases not matched to a gene. Germline CDR1 reads MNHEY; CDR2 reads SMNVEV (reference sequence). CDR3 sequence (DNA): TGTGCCAGCAGCTGGACAGGGGGCGCTGGGGCCAACGTCCTGACTTTC. Protein sequence: CASSWTGGAGANVLTF. Together with reference TRBV27 and TRBJ2-6, the CDR3 gives the full variable domain: EAQVTQNPRYLITVTGKKLTVTCSQNMNHEYMSWYRQDPGLGLRQIYYSMNVEVTDKGDVPEGYKVSRKEKRNFPLILESPSPNQTSLYFCASSWTGGAGANVLTFGAGSRLTVL.

This clone was observed a few times. This chain connects TRBV7-9 to TRBJ1-1; D uncertain. CDR3 length: 15 residues. Looked up from germline, CDR1 is SEHNR and CDR2 is FQNEAQ (reference sequence). V was clipped by 1 base and J by 0 bases, with 9 bases between them. The CDR3 coding sequence is TGTGCCAGCAGCTTAGGGGAGATTATGAACACTGAAGCTTTCTTT. Encoded protein: CASSLGEIMNTEAFF. Looking up the rest from reference TRBV7-9 and TRBJ1-1 gives the full variable domain: DTGVSQNPRHKITKRGQNVTFRCDPISEHNRLYWYRQTLGQGPEFLTYFQNEAQLEKSRLLSDRFSAERPKGSFSTLEIQRTEQGDSAMYLCASSLGEIMNTEAFFGQGTRLTVV.

The chain recombines TRBV30 with TRBJ2-7; TRBD1 agrees at 8 bases. Germline V gene sequence: CDR1 GTSNPN, CDR2 SVGIG (reference sequence). The CDR3 has 13 residues. Unmatched junction bases numbered 8, after V lost 4 bases and J lost 6 bases. Written as DNA, the CDR3 is TGTGCCTGGACCCCCAGGGGGCTCGGCGAGCAGTACTTC. Translation gives CAWTPRGLGEQYF.

This clone was seen a few times. The CDR3 loop is CASSPSRDNTYEQYF. The CDR3 nucleotides read TGTGCCAGCTCACCATCCCGGGACAACACCTACGAGCAGTACTTC. The chain carries TRBV18 and TRBJ2-7; D perhaps matches TRBD1 (6 bases). Per germline, CDR1 KGHSH and CDR2 LQKENI. V was trimmed by 2 bases and J by 2 bases, leaving 13 bases between them. The CDR3 length is 15 residues.

This clone was recorded only once. V usage is TRBV28 and J usage is TRBJ1-4; D gene ambiguous. Deletions cut 10 bases from V and 7 bases from J, with 16 bases between. Germline V gene lookup returns CDR1 MDHEN and CDR2 SYDVKM. This CDR3 contains 13 residues. In nucleotides, the CDR3 is TGTGCCACCTTAACGCCCCTAATTGAAAAACTGTTTTTT. Protein sequence: CATLTPLIEKLFF.

This chain connects TRBV5-6 to TRBJ2-7; 10 positions match TRBD2. This CDR3 has 14 residues. Germline V gene data show CDR1 as SGHDT and CDR2 as YYEEEE. Losses at the gene ends were 2 bases for V and 5 bases for J; bases not matched to a gene: 4. CDR3 region: CASSFLAGGNEQYF. The CDR3 DNA follows: TGTGCCAGCAGCTTCTTAGCGGGAGGCAACGAGCAGTACTTC. The full variable domain, in which reference TRBV5-6 and TRBJ2-7 provide the parts outside the CDR3, is DAGVTQSPTHLIKTRGQQVTLRCSPKSGHDTVSWYQQALGQGPQFIFQYYEEEERQRGNFPDRFSGHQFPNYSSELNVNALLLGDSALYLCASSFLAGGNEQYFGPGTRLTVT.

The genes are TRBV7-8 and TRBJ1-4; D ambiguous. Germline CDR1 is SGHVS and CDR2 is FQNEAQ. The CDR3 contains 16 residues. Trimming stripped 6 bases from V and 1 base from J, with 15 bases between. The CDR3 nucleotides read TGTGCCAGCAGTCCCGTCGGTTCTAGAACTAATGAAAAACTGTTTTTT. The encoded protein is CASSPVGSRTNEKLFF.

This chain uses TRBV5-1 with TRBJ2-3, with 7 bases that match TRBD2. Germline V lookup: CDR1 SGHRS, CDR2 YFSETQ. CDR3 length: 14 amino acids. J gave up 2 bases and V 5 bases, and 5 bases lay outside the gene matches. This CDR3 is CASRASGYTDTQYF. The CDR3 DNA reads as TGCGCCAGCAGGGCTAGCGGCTACACAGATACGCAGTATTTT.

The chain employs TRBV30 and TRBJ2-2; TRBD2 matches 15 bases. V shed 4 bases, J shed 2 bases, and the junction held 14 bases outside the gene matches. This CDR3 spans 20 amino acids. Looked up from germline, CDR1 is GTSNPN and CDR2 is SVGIG (reference sequence). The CDR3 loop is CAWTQDLGLAGGSNTGELFF. The CDR3 DNA reads TGTGCCTGGACCCAGGACCTTGGACTAGCGGGAGGGTCCAACACCGGGGAGCTGTTTTTT.

V is TRBV6-5 and J is TRBJ1-1, with unresolved D. The germline V gene has CDR1 MNHEY and CDR2 SVGAGI. The germline V and J ends were trimmed by 0 bases and 1 base, with 9 bases remaining between them. CDR3 size: 15 residues. CDR3 sequence (DNA): TGTGCCAGCAGTTACTCGCGCAGGTCGAACACTGAAGCTTTCTTT. Residues: CASSYSRRSNTEAFF.

The DNA of the CDR3 is TGTGCCATCAGTGACCAGGTGAACACTGAAGCTTTCTTT. It yields the protein CAISDQVNTEAFF. This sequence joins TRBV10-3 and TRBJ1-1; D ambiguous. V was cut by 3 bases and J by 0 bases, with 5 bases left in between. Germline CDR1 ENHRY, CDR2 SYGVKD. The CDR3 is made up of 13 amino acids.

The chain combines TRBV19 with TRBJ1-5; D is perhaps TRBD1 (6 bases). This CDR3 is 15 amino acids long. The ends were cut back, 6 bases at V and 0 bases at J, with 12 bases in the middle. Per germline, CDR1 LNHDA and CDR2 SQIVND (reference sequence). This CDR3 reads CASRQDSFSNQPQHF. The CDR3 DNA is TGTGCCAGTAGACAGGACAGCTTTAGCAATCAGCCCCAGCATTTT.

The rearrangement links TRBV18 to TRBJ2-7; 10 nucleotides match TRBD1. CDR3 size: 15 residues. Germline CDR1 KGHSH, CDR2 LQKENI. V lost 0 bases and J lost 3; bases outside the gene matches: 2. The CDR3 region has the DNA TGTGCCAGCTCACCACCGGGACAGGGGTACTACGAGCAGTACTTC. Translated, it gives CASSPPGQGYYEQYF.

Remarks on this clone: One end of the junction is discordant with germline, which a read error may explain. The gene calls are TRBV11-2 and TRBJ2-1; perhaps TRBD1 as D (5 bases). Germline V gives CDR1 SGHAT, CDR2 FQNNGV. This CDR3 contains 14 residues. CDR3 amino acids: CASSLESWGYEQFF. CDR3 DNA: TGTGCCAGCAGCCTAGAGAGCTGGGGCTATGAGCAGTTCTTC.

The chain links TRBV7-3 to TRBJ2-5; TRBD2 agrees at 7 bases. This CDR3 has 15 residues. V lost 2 bases, J lost 5 bases, and 8 bases stayed unmatched. Looked up from germline, CDR1 is SGHTA and CDR2 is FQGTGA. In nucleotides, the CDR3 is TGTGCCAGCAGCTTAGGCAGGCGGGGGTCGGAGACCCAGTACTTC. It specifies CASSLGRRGSETQYF.

This clone appeared a single time. The gene calls are TRBV5-1 and TRBJ2-5, with D unresolved. CDR1 is SGHRS, CDR2 YFSETQ, per germline. This CDR3 contains 14 residues. V shed 4 bases and J shed 7 bases, with 17 bases lying between them. In DNA form, the CDR3 reads TGCGCCAGCAGCGAGTATCCTTCCACGGGGACCCAGTACTTC. It yields the protein CASSEYPSTGTQYF.

This chain joins TRBV2 and TRBJ1-3; a weak D match, TRBD1 (5 bases). V shed 7 bases and J shed 2 bases, with 12 bases lying between them. Germline-derived CDR1 and CDR2 are SNHLY and FYNNEI. CDR3 length equals 14 residues. CDR3 sequence: CASTRQGTGNTIYF. DNA for the CDR3: TGTGCCAGCACTAGGCAGGGCACTGGAAACACCATATATTTT.

The chain links TRBV3-1 (or the pseudogene TRBV3-2) to TRBJ1-1; a weak D match, TRBD1 (6 bases). Looked up from germline, CDR1 is LGHDT and CDR2 is YNNKEL (reference sequence). V lost 4 bases and J lost 5, with 14 bases in between. The length of the CDR3 is 14 residues. CDR3 coding DNA: TGTGCCAGCAGCCCCACAGGGCATCGAACTGAAGCTTTCTTT. Its protein product is CASSPTGHRTEAFF.

Only a few counts were recorded for this clone. The chain employs TRBV15 and TRBJ2-2; D is perhaps TRBD1 (6 bases). Between the trimmed V and J ends, which lost 6 bases and 5 bases, there was a span of 19 bases. The length of the CDR3 is 16 residues. The germline CDR1 and CDR2 sequences are LNHNV and YYDKDF (reference sequence). The CDR3 region is CATRNPGQRLTGELFF. The CDR3 bases are TGTGCCACCAGGAATCCTGGACAGAGGTTAACCGGGGAGCTGTTTTTT.